The entry below describes one T cell receptor (beta chain). The CDR3 extends over 16 amino acids. CDR1 is LNHDA and CDR2 is SQIVND in the germline V gene (reference sequence). The V gene end was trimmed by 3 bases and the J gene end by 1 base; junction bases not matched to a gene: 3. This specimen comes from a study of T cell changes during pregnancy in multiple sclerosis. Profiling relied on immunoSEQ multiplex PCR, and the TCRdb table lists in-frame clones only, not all of them. The table shows 85,000 to 100,000 clones, with roughly 90% occurring only once. Sequenced here: peripheral blood, sampled in the first trimester of pregnancy. V is TRBV19 and J is TRBJ2-1; 10 positions agree with TRBD2. The sequence came from a female donor with multiple sclerosis, enrolled in a pregnancy study. CDR3 bases: TGTGCCAGTAGTATTTCAGCGGGAGGGTCCTACAATGAGCAGTTCTTC. Protein: CASSISAGGSYNEQFF.